These T cell receptor beta chains were read from a single sample in a study of Ad26.COV2.S vaccination and SARS-CoV-2 variants. The table came from immunoSEQ multiplex PCR; TCRdb's copy has only in-frame clones and leaves some out. The repertoire holds 450,000 to 550,000 clones, with roughly nine tenths as singletons. The sequencing used peripheral blood, collected in a trial of Ad26.COV2.S vaccine versus placebo. The source of these receptors is a person between 18 and 65 years old who received the Ad26.COV2.S COVID-19 vaccine or a placebo. The CDR3 runs from the conserved cysteine through the conserved F or W. The D gene is left open where the match is weak. Expanded clones are given a class, and other clones once, few, many or no size at all.

TRBV15	NA	NA	TRBJ2-3	CATSSPGHGSRRGDTQYF	TGTGCCACCAGCAGTCCTGGCCACGGGTCCCGACGAGGAGATACGCAGTATTTT
TRBV30	NA	NA	TRBJ2-1	CAWSGGGYNEQFF	TGTGCCTGGAGCGGAGGCGGCTACAATGAGCAGTTCTTC
TRBV7-6	TRBD2	NA	TRBJ2-3	CASSLAGGAGSDTQYF	TGTGCCAGCAGCTTAGCTGGGGGAGCGGGGTCAGATACGCAGTATTTT
TRBV20-1	NA	NA	TRBJ2-4	CSAQRNIQYF	TGCAGTGCACAAAGAAACATTCAGTACTTC
TRBV2	NA	NA	TRBJ1-4	CASSGIGRGEKLFF	TGTGCCAGCAGTGGAATCGGGAGGGGGGAAAAACTGTTTTTT
TRBV18	NA	NA	TRBJ2-2	CASSRFRDPSNTGELFF	TGTGCCAGCTCCAGATTCCGGGACCCTTCGAACACCGGGGAGCTGTTTTTT
TRBV24-1	TRBD2	NA	TRBJ2-5	CATSDTREGGETQYF	TGTGCCACCAGTGACACTAGGGAGGGCGGAGAGACCCAGTACTTC
TRBV24-1	NA	NA	TRBJ1-5	CATSDSGLNQPQHF	TGTGCCACCAGTGATTCAGGGTTAAATCAGCCCCAGCATTTT
TRBV4-3	NA	NA	TRBJ1-5	CASSQAPNQPQHF	TGCGCCAGCAGCCAAGCCCCAAACCAGCCCCAGCATTTT
TRBV5-6	NA	once	TRBJ1-4	CASSLAGLGEKLFF	TGTGCCAGCAGCTTGGCCGGGCTCGGTGAAAAACTGTTTTTT
TRBV4-3	NA	NA	TRBJ1-6	CASSPHRSSYNSPLHF	TGCGCCAGCAGTCCACACAGGAGCTCCTATAATTCACCCCTCCACTTT
TRBV5-4	TRBD1	NA	TRBJ1-2	CASSAQGRYGYTF	TGTGCCAGCAGCGCACAGGGGAGATATGGCTACACCTTC
TRBV7-3	NA	NA	TRBJ1-1	CASGQGKEAFF	TGTGCCAGCGGTCAGGGTAAGGAAGCTTTCTTT
TRBV5-1	TRBD2	NA	TRBJ2-3	CASSFGTSGNTQYF	TGCGCCAGCAGCTTTGGGACTAGCGGTAATACGCAGTATTTT
TRBV5-6	NA	few	TRBJ2-6	CASSLMGATGANVLTF	TGTGCCAGCAGCTTGATGGGGGCAACCGGGGCCAACGTCCTGACTTTC
TRBV2	TRBD1	NA	TRBJ1-1	CASARDRAMNTEAFF	TGTGCCAGCGCTAGGGACAGGGCGATGAACACTGAAGCTTTCTTT
TRBV19	TRBD1	NA	TRBJ1-1	CASSWGQLNTEAFF	TGTGCCAGTAGTTGGGGACAGTTGAACACTGAAGCTTTCTTT
TRBV13	NA	NA	TRBJ1-2	CASSFGQLLDYGYTF	TGTGCCAGCAGCTTTGGGCAGCTCCTAGACTATGGCTACACCTTC
TRBV19	TRBD2	NA	TRBJ2-5	CASSIRGAQYF	TGTGCCAGTAGTATTCGGGGGGCCCAGTACTTC
TRBV12-3/TRBV12-4	NA	NA	TRBJ1-1	CASTPGPNTEAFF	TGTGCCAGCACCCCGGGGCCGAACACTGAAGCTTTCTTT
TRBV7-8	NA	NA	TRBJ2-1	CASSLMGGPGDEQFF	TGTGCCAGCAGCTTGATGGGGGGCCCCGGGGATGAGCAGTTCTTC
TRBV9	NA	NA	TRBJ1-5	CASSLGLGQPQHF	TGTGCCAGCAGCCTCGGGTTGGGACAGCCCCAGCATTTT
TRBV4-1	NA	once	TRBJ2-5	CASSQVSGWGWETQYF	TGCGCCAGCAGCCAAGTCAGCGGGTGGGGATGGGAGACCCAGTACTTC
TRBV18	NA	NA	TRBJ1-2	CASSLGGSPSGYGYTF	TGTGCCAGCTCACTTGGCGGAAGCCCCTCTGGCTATGGCTACACCTTC
TRBV27	NA	NA	TRBJ1-4	CASRDPRQLREKLFF	TGTGCCAGCAGGGATCCCAGGCAGCTTCGAGAAAAACTGTTTTTT
TRBV6-6	NA	NA	TRBJ1-2	CASSSVTGYGYTF	TGTGCCAGCAGTTCCGTGACAGGCTATGGCTACACCTTC
TRBV28	TRBD2	NA	TRBJ2-1	CASSPSGGANYNEQFF	TGTGCCAGCAGTCCTAGCGGGGGGGCAAACTACAATGAGCAGTTCTTC
TRBV6-5	NA	NA	TRBJ1-2	CASSYLPGAHNYGYTF	TGTGCCAGCAGTTACCTCCCAGGGGCCCACAACTATGGCTACACCTTC
TRBV7-9	NA	NA	TRBJ1-2	CASTPPGGSYGYTF	TGTGCCAGCACCCCCCCGGGGGGGAGCTATGGCTACACCTTC
TRBV4-3	NA	NA	TRBJ2-1	CASSQESTWESREQFF	TGCGCCAGCAGCCAAGAATCTACGTGGGAGTCACGCGAGCAGTTCTTC
TRBV4-1	NA	NA	TRBJ2-3	CASSQVFGSATDTQYF	TGCGCCAGCAGCCAAGTTTTCGGTTCAGCCACAGATACGCAGTATTTT
TRBV24-1	NA	NA	TRBJ1-2	CATSDSTGYVGYTF	TGTGCCACCAGTGATTCTACAGGGTACGTTGGCTACACCTTC
TRBV7-2	TRBD1	once	TRBJ2-2	CASSGDRNTGELFF	TGTGCCAGCAGCGGGGACAGAAACACCGGGGAGCTGTTTTTT
TRBV5-4	NA	NA	TRBJ2-5	CASSFSEGTQYF	TGTGCCAGCAGCTTCTCAGAGGGGACCCAGTACTTC
TRBV4-3	NA	NA	TRBJ2-7	CASSQVRSRPYEQYF	TGCGCCAGCAGCCAAGTTCGATCACGGCCCTACGAGCAGTACTTC
TRBV19	NA	NA	TRBJ1-5	CASSLLNTLGSNQPQHF	TGTGCCAGTAGTTTACTCAACACTCTGGGGAGCAATCAGCCCCAGCATTTT
TRBV5-1	NA	NA	TRBJ1-3	CASSPGVPGNTIYF	TGCGCCAGCAGCCCCGGGGTCCCTGGAAACACCATATATTTT
TRBV28	NA	NA	TRBJ1-6	CASSFVGQSTLSPLHF	TGTGCCAGCAGTTTCGTCGGGCAGAGCACTCTATCACCCCTCCACTTT
TRBV14	TRBD1	NA	TRBJ1-4	CASSRLGQGYEKLFF	TGTGCCAGCAGCCGCCTTGGACAGGGTTATGAAAAACTGTTTTTT
TRBV2	NA	NA	TRBJ1-4	CASSPYTATNEKLFF	TGTGCCAGCAGTCCTTACACCGCAACTAATGAAAAACTGTTTTTT
TRBV7-7	NA	NA	TRBJ2-7	CASMRPVYREQYF	TGTGCCAGCATGAGGCCTGTCTACCGGGAGCAGTACTTC
TRBV4-3	TRBD2	NA	TRBJ2-5	CASSQRTSGDQETQYF	TGCGCCAGCAGCCAGAGGACTAGCGGGGACCAAGAGACCCAGTACTTC
TRBV29-1	TRBD1	NA	TRBJ2-3	CRASSPGQGVTDTQYF	TGCAGAGCTAGTTCTCCGGGACAGGGGGTAACAGATACGCAGTATTTT
TRBV3-1/TRBV3-2	NA	NA	TRBJ1-4	CASSQRRGNEKLFF	TGTGCCAGCAGCCAGAGGAGGGGTAATGAAAAACTGTTTTTT
TRBV28	TRBD1	NA	TRBJ2-3	CASSHRGTQYF	TGTGCCAGCAGCCACAGGGGGACGCAGTATTTT
TRBV15	NA	NA	TRBJ2-1	CATSLLLRGEQFF	TGTGCCACCAGTTTACTATTACGGGGTGAGCAGTTCTTC
TRBV18	TRBD1	NA	TRBJ1-5	CASSPDRGGNQPQHF	TGTGCCAGCTCACCTGACAGGGGAGGGAATCAGCCCCAGCATTTT
TRBV7-6	TRBD1	NA	TRBJ1-5	CASSLEAGGVNQPQHF	TGTGCCAGCAGCTTGGAGGCAGGGGGAGTAAATCAGCCCCAGCATTTT
TRBV12-3/TRBV12-4	NA	NA	TRBJ1-2	CASSLASARGYTF	TGTGCCAGCAGTTTAGCGTCAGCTCGTGGCTACACCTTC
TRBV18	TRBD2	NA	TRBJ2-3	CASSPPSGRRDTQYF	TGTGCCAGCTCACCACCAAGCGGGAGGAGAGATACGCAGTATTTT
TRBV5-1	TRBD2	NA	TRBJ2-3	CASSLVISGRSSTDTQYF	TGCGCCAGCAGCTTGGTAATTAGCGGGAGGTCTAGCACAGATACGCAGTATTTT
TRBV7-2	NA	NA	TRBJ2-2	CASSQPDGELFF	TGTGCCAGCAGCCAACCCGACGGGGAGCTGTTTTTT
TRBV5-1	NA	NA	TRBJ2-1	CASSLELPRYNEQFF	TGCGCCAGCAGCTTGGAACTCCCTAGGTACAATGAGCAGTTCTTC